Below, 17 T cell receptor beta chains from the same sample are listed, as sequenced in a study of T cell repertoires in cytomegalovirus infection. TCRdb reanalysed the reads using MiXCR and keeps one entry per CDR3 protein. The data show about 250,000 distinct CDR3 sequences, with about 18% seen just once and roughly 50% held by the top ten. The sequencing input was CD8+ T cells from PBMCs. The origin of the receptors is a human donor in good health (CMV status not recorded). Some clones in this sample may be carry-over from other donors' samples.

Only a few counts were recorded for this clonotype. The chain has TRBV29-1 and TRBJ2-7; D unresolved. Germline V lookup: CDR1 SQVTM, CDR2 ANQGSEA. The V gene lost 0 bases and the J gene lost 4 bases, with 7 bases spanning the gap. The CDR3 is made up of 12 amino acids. Written as DNA, the CDR3 is TGCAGCGTTGAAGATGCGAATTACGAGCAGTACTTC. Protein product: CSVEDANYEQYF.

In this sample, this clonotype turned up many times. The chain is built from TRBV12-3 or TRBV12-4 and TRBJ2-1; a possible D gene is TRBD2 (6 bases). This CDR3 has 14 amino acids. Trimming took 2 bases from V and 7 from J, leaving 12 bases between them. In DNA form, the CDR3 reads TGTGCCAGCAGTTTATTGGACTACAGGAATGAGCAGTTCTTC. Its protein product is CASSLLDYRNEQFF.

This clonotype was observed at least ten times. The chain uses TRBV28 and TRBJ1-3; D is perhaps TRBD1 (6 bases). Germline V gives CDR1 MDHEN, CDR2 SYDVKM. CDR3 length: 18 residues. V lost 0 bases and J lost 0, with 15 bases in between. CDR3 nucleotide sequence: TGTGCCAGCAGTTTATGGGGGGACACGTCTGTCTCTGGAAACACCATATATTTT. Its protein product is CASSLWGDTSVSGNTIYF.

The chain combines TRBV5-1 with TRBJ1-3, with unresolved D. CDR3 length equals 15 residues. Germline values: CDR1 SGHRS, CDR2 YFSETQ. The germline V and J ends were trimmed by 0 bases and 0 bases, with 7 bases remaining between them. CDR3 sequence (DNA): TGCGCCAGCAGCTTGGGTCTCAGCTCTGGAAACACCATATATTTT. Residues: CASSLGLSSGNTIYF.

Only a few counts were recorded for this clonotype. The chain carries TRBV29-1 and TRBJ2-2; unclear D gene. In germline, CDR1 is SQVTM, CDR2 ANQGSEA. Trimming stripped 2 bases from V and 5 bases from J, with 9 bases between. There are 13 residues in the CDR3. The CDR3 DNA follows: TGCAGCGTTGAATTTGCGGTTACCGGGGAGCTGTTTTTT. Translation: CSVEFAVTGELFF.

This clonotype came up many times. The chain uses TRBV7-9 and TRBJ2-2; TRBD1 aligns across 9 bases. The V gene end was trimmed by 5 bases and the J gene end by 3 bases; junction bases not matched to a gene: 4. This CDR3 has 15 amino acids. Germline CDR1 SEHNR, CDR2 FQNEAQ (reference sequence). As DNA, the CDR3 is TGTGCCAGCAGCGACAGGGGGAAGTACACCGGGGAGCTGTTTTTT. Protein product: CASSDRGKYTGELFF.

This clonotype was observed many times. J is TRBJ2-1 and V is TRBV7-9; 8 bases align to TRBD1. The length of the CDR3 is 16 residues. Germline V gene sequence: CDR1 SEHNR, CDR2 FQNEAQ (reference sequence). The trim removed 5 bases at V and 8 bases at J, leaving 14 bases unmatched. The CDR3 nucleotides read TGTGCCAGCAGCGTAATGGGGCAGGGGGCCGGCGATGAGCAGTTCTTC. This sequence encodes CASSVMGQGAGDEQFF.

This clonotype was counted a few times. The chain joins TRBV27 to TRBJ1-5, with no clear D. The CDR3 sequence is 14 residues long. V lost 5 bases, J lost 5 bases, and 13 bases lay in between. Germline lookup yields CDR1 MNHEY and CDR2 SMNVEV (reference sequence). CDR3: CASSRRHRDQPQHF. The CDR3 region has the DNA TGTGCCAGCAGTCGTAGACACCGCGATCAGCCCCAGCATTTT.

This clonotype showed up just a few times. This chain uses TRBV28 with TRBJ1-5; D is unresolved. The V end lost 6 bases, the J end lost 0 bases, and 27 bases lay between the germline ends. The CDR3 is 20 amino acids. The V gene's germline CDR1 is MDHEN and CDR2 SYDVKM. The CDR3 sequence: CASSTAIVSRSHYSNQPQHF. As DNA, the CDR3 is TGTGCCAGCAGCACAGCGATAGTCAGCAGGAGCCACTATAGCAATCAGCCCCAGCATTTT. Combining the CDR3 with reference TRBV28 and TRBJ1-5 gives the whole variable domain DVKVTQSSRYLVKRTGEKVFLECVQDMDHENMFWYRQDPGLGLRLIYFSYDVKMKEKGDIPEGYSVSREKKERFSLILESASTNQTSMYLCASSTAIVSRSHYSNQPQHFGDGTRLSIL.

The gene calls are TRBV9 and TRBJ1-2, with TRBD1 identical over 7 bases. The CDR3 runs 14 residues. CDR1 and CDR2 from the germline V gene are SGDLS and YYNGEE. The V and J ends lost 4 bases and 8 bases, in that order; junction bases with no gene match: 11. The CDR3 nucleotides read TGTGCCAGCAGCCTAGACGACAGGGTCGACGGCTACACCTTC. This sequence encodes CASSLDDRVDGYTF.

This clonotype has more than one count but fewer than ten. The chain joins TRBV28 to TRBJ1-5; D uncertain. V was cut by 3 bases and J by 8 bases, with 14 bases left in between. Germline CDR1 is MDHEN and CDR2 is SYDVKM. CDR3 size: 14 residues. As DNA, the CDR3 is TGTGCCAGCAGTTTCGATAGGCAGGAGGAGCCCCAGCATTTT. Residues: CASSFDRQEEPQHF.

This clonotype came up many times. The genes are TRBV7-8 and TRBJ2-5; D is uncertain. Trimming cost V 0 bases and J 5 bases, with 19 bases left between them. The CDR3 spans 17 residues. CDR1 and CDR2 from the germline V gene are SGHVS and FQNEAQ. CDR3 sequence: CASSLAVRLGDWETQYF. The CDR3 region has the DNA TGTGCCAGCAGCTTAGCGGTCAGGCTAGGAGATTGGGAGACCCAGTACTTC.

The sample holds many counts of this clonotype. V usage is TRBV7-8 and J usage is TRBJ2-3, with D unclear. V was shortened by 1 base and J by 3 bases, with 5 bases between the two germline ends. Germline-derived CDR1 and CDR2 are SGHVS and FQNEAQ. The CDR3 loop spans 13 amino acids. CDR3 bases: TGTGCCAGCAGCTTAGGAGCAACAGATACGCAGTATTTT. Its protein is CASSLGATDTQYF.

This clonotype has a count of ten or more. J is TRBJ1-2 and V is TRBV10-3; TRBD1 matches 12 bases. V lost 7 bases, J lost 4 bases, and 7 bases stayed unmatched. The germline gives CDR1 ENHRY, CDR2 SYGVKD. The CDR3 is made up of 15 amino acids. Written as DNA, the CDR3 is TGTGCCATCACCAAAACGGGACAGGGGGCCTATGGCTACACCTTC. Amino acid sequence: CAITKTGQGAYGYTF.

This clonotype occurred a few times. This rearrangement joins TRBV6-6 to TRBJ2-1; perhaps TRBD2 as D (6 bases). CDR1 and CDR2 from the germline V gene are MNHNY and SVGAGI (reference sequence). V lost 2 bases, J lost 9 bases, and 20 bases lay in between. This CDR3 contains 16 residues. The CDR3 DNA follows: TGTGCCAGCAGTTACACCCTCCTGTGGCAGGAGGGTGAGCAGTTCTTC. Translating it yields CASSYTLLWQEGEQFF.

The J gene is TRBJ2-3, the V gene TRBV9; D might be TRBD2 (5 bases). The CDR3 is 14 amino acids. V lost 4 bases to trimming and J lost 3 bases, with 12 bases between them. Germline CDR1 and CDR2: SGDLS and YYNGEE. CDR3 residues: CASSPTTGTDTQYF. CDR3 nucleotide sequence: TGTGCCAGCAGCCCCACGACGGGGACAGATACGCAGTATTTT.

This clonotype was counted at least ten times. The chain is built from TRBV7-2 and TRBJ1-5; D is uncertain. The CDR3 contains 15 residues. The germline V gene has CDR1 SGHTA and CDR2 FQGNSA. With 5 bases removed from V and 4 bases from J, the gap between germline ends came to 15 bases. The chain's CDR3 is CASSLGGLPNQPQHF. DNA of the CDR3: TGTGCCAGCAGCCTAGGAGGCCTTCCTAATCAGCCCCAGCATTTT.